This T cell receptor (beta chain) was obtained from a study of T-cell memory formation after mild COVID-19. TCRdb fed the 5' RACE reads into MiXCR, producing one record per CDR3 protein. The sample consists of about 47,000 distinct CDR3 sequences, 8% to 10% of them appearing once. This clonotype was observed at least ten times. Its target is not known. Study-wide results and caveats: The study detected some responding clones in pre-infection memory, suggesting cross-reactive memory joined.

The CDR3 runs to 16 residues. V lost 0 bases, J lost 2 bases, and 12 bases lay in between. Germline values: CDR1 LNHNV, CDR2 YYDKDF (reference sequence). The sequence came from an adult woman who had mild COVID-19 (a few samples of this study predate the infection). Cell type and time point are not known. The source material was PBMCs or a T cell subset sorted from them (not recorded which). The chain uses TRBV15 and TRBJ2-3, with D possibly being TRBD1 (5 bases). Here the CDR3 reads CATSREGYRTTDTQYF. The DNA of the CDR3 is TGTGCCACCAGCAGAGAAGGGTACAGGACCACAGATACGCAGTATTTT.